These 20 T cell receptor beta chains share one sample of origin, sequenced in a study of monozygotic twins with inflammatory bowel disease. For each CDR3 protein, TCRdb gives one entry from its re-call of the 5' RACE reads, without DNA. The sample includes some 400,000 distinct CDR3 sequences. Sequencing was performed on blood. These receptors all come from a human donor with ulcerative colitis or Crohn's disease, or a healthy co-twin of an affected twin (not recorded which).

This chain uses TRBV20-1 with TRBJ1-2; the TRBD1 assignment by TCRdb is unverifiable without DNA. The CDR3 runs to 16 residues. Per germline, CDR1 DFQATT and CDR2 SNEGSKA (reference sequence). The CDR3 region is CSARIKWGEGNYGYTF.

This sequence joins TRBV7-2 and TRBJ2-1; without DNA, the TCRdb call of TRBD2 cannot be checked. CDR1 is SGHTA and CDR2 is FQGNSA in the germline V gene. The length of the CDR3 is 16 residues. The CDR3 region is CASSLARLAGSNEQFF.

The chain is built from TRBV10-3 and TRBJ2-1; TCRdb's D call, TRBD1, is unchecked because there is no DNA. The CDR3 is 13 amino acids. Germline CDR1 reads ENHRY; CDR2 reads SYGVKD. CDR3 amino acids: CAIGREWYNEQFF.

The CDR3 reads CASSLDYRDTQYF. The chain links TRBV11-2 to TRBJ2-3. The CDR3 covers 13 residues. The germline V gene encodes CDR1 SGHAT and CDR2 FQNNGV.

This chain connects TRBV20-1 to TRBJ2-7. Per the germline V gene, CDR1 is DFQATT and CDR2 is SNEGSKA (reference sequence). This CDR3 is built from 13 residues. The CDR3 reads CSARDPSGYEQYF.

The CDR3 region is CSAPPLGGANYGYTF. The chain has TRBV20-1 and TRBJ1-2; the D gene TCRdb calls, TRBD1, cannot be checked with no DNA. Germline assignment: CDR1 DFQATT and CDR2 SNEGSKA (reference sequence). The CDR3 is 15 residues long.

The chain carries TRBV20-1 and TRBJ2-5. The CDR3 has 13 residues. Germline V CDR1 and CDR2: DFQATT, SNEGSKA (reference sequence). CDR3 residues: CSASVGYQETQYF.

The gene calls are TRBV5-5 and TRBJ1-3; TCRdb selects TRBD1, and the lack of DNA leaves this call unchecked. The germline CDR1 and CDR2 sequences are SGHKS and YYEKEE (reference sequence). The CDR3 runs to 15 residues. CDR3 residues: CASSLPGTGLRTIYF.

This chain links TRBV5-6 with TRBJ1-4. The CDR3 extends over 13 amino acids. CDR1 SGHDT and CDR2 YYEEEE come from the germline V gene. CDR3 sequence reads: CASSHPPNEKLFF.

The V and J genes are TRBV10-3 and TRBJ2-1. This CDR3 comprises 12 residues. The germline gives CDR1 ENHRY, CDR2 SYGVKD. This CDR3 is CAISLSYNEQFF.

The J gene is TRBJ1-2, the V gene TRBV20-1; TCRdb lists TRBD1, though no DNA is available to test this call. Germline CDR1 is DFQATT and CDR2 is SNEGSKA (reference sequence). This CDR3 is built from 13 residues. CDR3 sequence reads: CSASRAPGYGYTF.

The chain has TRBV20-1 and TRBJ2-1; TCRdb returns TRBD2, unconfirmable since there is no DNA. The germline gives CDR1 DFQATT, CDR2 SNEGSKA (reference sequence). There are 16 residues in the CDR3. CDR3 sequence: CSARDLGLAGESEQFF.

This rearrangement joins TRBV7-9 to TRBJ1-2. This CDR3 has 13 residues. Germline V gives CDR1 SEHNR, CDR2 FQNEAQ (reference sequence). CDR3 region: CASSSDINYGYTF.

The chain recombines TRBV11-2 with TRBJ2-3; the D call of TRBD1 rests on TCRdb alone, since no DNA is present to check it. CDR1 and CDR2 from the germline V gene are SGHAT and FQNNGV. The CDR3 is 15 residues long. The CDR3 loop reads CASSFDRVKPDTQYF. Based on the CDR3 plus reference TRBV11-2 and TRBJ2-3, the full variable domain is EAGVAQSPRYKIIEKRQSVAFWCNPISGHATLYWYQQILGQGPKLLIQFQNNGVVDDSQLPKDRFSAERLKGVDSTLKIQPAKLEDSAVYLCASSFDRVKPDTQYFGPGTRLTVL.

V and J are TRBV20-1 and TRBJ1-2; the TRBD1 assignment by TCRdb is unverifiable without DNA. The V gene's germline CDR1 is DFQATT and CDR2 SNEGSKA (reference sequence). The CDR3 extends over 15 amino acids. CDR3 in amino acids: CSARDLDRVVYGYTF.

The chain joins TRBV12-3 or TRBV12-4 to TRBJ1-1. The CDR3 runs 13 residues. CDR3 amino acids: CASAVWGNTEAFF.

The chain's CDR3 is CASSSPDKYNEQFF. The chain couples TRBV12-3 or TRBV12-4 to TRBJ2-1; without DNA, the TCRdb call of TRBD1 cannot be checked. This CDR3 is built from 14 residues.

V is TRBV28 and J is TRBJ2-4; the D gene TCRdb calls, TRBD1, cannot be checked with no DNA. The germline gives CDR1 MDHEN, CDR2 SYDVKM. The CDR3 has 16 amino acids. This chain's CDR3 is CASSSGGASAKNIQYF.

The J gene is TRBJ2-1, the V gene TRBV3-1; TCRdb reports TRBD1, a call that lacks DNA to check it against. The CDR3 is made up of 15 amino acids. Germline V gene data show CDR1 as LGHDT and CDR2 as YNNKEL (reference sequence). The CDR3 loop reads CASSHRTGIPNEQFF.

CDR3 sequence reads: CSARDVRGGNEQFF. The chain recombines TRBV20-1 with TRBJ2-1; the TCRdb call, TRBD1, lacks DNA for checking. The germline CDR1 and CDR2 sequences are DFQATT and SNEGSKA (reference sequence). The CDR3 has 14 residues.